This is a list of T cell receptor beta chains from one sample in a study of sequential checkpoint blockade in melanoma. TCRdb's table, derived via immunoSEQ multiplex PCR, lists solely in-frame clones and lacks some. Of 20,000 to 25,000 clones listed, around 70% are singletons. The source material was CD8+ T cells sorted from blood (inferred from file names), sampled from a patient given nivolumab and ipilimumab in sequence. Every receptor here comes from a human donor with melanoma. Both conserved end residues are part of each CDR3. The D gene is left open where the match is weak.

d_gene: NA; v_gene: TRBV7-9; CDR3aa: CASSPRNDEDTRSYEQYF
d_gene: TRBD2; v_gene: TRBV7-2; CDR3aa: CASSWEGPGELFF
d_gene: TRBD1; v_gene: TRBV7-9; CDR3aa: CASSADRDGSGELFF
d_gene: TRBD1; v_gene: TRBV7-9; CDR3aa: CASSLGQVQAFF
d_gene: TRBD2; v_gene: TRBV2; CDR3aa: CASSAPSGGAPTFTDTQYF
d_gene: TRBD1; v_gene: TRBV19; CDR3aa: CASSGGTGSGETQYF
d_gene: NA; v_gene: TRBV5-8; CDR3aa: CASSLGQHSRETQYF
d_gene: NA; v_gene: TRBV27; CDR3aa: CAGGWETQYF
d_gene: NA; v_gene: TRBV27; CDR3aa: CASSLSPGGYGYTF
d_gene: NA; v_gene: TRBV5-4; CDR3aa: CAMSGQNTIYF
d_gene: TRBD1; v_gene: TRBV19; CDR3aa: CASSIPTGGAAEKLFF
d_gene: NA; v_gene: TRBV11-1; CDR3aa: CASSSFPSTEAFF
d_gene: TRBD1; v_gene: TRBV4-2; CDR3aa: CASSQQGVSNQPQHF
d_gene: NA; v_gene: TRBV19; CDR3aa: CASNGVLQETQYF
d_gene: TRBD1; v_gene: TRBV4-3; CDR3aa: CASSQVHSGGGNQPQHF
d_gene: TRBD1; v_gene: TRBV5-4; CDR3aa: CASSPTGGGQETQYF
d_gene: NA; v_gene: TRBV7-2; CDR3aa: CASSLHGPSRGGELFF
d_gene: TRBD1; v_gene: TRBV7-9; CDR3aa: CASSLGTGYYNEQFF
d_gene: NA; v_gene: TRBV7-2; CDR3aa: CASSPLKTGLGYTF
d_gene: NA; v_gene: TRBV29-1; CDR3aa: CSVPGTLPYEQYF
d_gene: TRBD1; v_gene: TRBV9; CDR3aa: CASRGTGEEQYF
d_gene: TRBD1; v_gene: TRBV7-8; CDR3aa: CASSPTTGSTDTQYF
d_gene: TRBD1; v_gene: TRBV6-6; CDR3aa: CASSYRDRVETQYF